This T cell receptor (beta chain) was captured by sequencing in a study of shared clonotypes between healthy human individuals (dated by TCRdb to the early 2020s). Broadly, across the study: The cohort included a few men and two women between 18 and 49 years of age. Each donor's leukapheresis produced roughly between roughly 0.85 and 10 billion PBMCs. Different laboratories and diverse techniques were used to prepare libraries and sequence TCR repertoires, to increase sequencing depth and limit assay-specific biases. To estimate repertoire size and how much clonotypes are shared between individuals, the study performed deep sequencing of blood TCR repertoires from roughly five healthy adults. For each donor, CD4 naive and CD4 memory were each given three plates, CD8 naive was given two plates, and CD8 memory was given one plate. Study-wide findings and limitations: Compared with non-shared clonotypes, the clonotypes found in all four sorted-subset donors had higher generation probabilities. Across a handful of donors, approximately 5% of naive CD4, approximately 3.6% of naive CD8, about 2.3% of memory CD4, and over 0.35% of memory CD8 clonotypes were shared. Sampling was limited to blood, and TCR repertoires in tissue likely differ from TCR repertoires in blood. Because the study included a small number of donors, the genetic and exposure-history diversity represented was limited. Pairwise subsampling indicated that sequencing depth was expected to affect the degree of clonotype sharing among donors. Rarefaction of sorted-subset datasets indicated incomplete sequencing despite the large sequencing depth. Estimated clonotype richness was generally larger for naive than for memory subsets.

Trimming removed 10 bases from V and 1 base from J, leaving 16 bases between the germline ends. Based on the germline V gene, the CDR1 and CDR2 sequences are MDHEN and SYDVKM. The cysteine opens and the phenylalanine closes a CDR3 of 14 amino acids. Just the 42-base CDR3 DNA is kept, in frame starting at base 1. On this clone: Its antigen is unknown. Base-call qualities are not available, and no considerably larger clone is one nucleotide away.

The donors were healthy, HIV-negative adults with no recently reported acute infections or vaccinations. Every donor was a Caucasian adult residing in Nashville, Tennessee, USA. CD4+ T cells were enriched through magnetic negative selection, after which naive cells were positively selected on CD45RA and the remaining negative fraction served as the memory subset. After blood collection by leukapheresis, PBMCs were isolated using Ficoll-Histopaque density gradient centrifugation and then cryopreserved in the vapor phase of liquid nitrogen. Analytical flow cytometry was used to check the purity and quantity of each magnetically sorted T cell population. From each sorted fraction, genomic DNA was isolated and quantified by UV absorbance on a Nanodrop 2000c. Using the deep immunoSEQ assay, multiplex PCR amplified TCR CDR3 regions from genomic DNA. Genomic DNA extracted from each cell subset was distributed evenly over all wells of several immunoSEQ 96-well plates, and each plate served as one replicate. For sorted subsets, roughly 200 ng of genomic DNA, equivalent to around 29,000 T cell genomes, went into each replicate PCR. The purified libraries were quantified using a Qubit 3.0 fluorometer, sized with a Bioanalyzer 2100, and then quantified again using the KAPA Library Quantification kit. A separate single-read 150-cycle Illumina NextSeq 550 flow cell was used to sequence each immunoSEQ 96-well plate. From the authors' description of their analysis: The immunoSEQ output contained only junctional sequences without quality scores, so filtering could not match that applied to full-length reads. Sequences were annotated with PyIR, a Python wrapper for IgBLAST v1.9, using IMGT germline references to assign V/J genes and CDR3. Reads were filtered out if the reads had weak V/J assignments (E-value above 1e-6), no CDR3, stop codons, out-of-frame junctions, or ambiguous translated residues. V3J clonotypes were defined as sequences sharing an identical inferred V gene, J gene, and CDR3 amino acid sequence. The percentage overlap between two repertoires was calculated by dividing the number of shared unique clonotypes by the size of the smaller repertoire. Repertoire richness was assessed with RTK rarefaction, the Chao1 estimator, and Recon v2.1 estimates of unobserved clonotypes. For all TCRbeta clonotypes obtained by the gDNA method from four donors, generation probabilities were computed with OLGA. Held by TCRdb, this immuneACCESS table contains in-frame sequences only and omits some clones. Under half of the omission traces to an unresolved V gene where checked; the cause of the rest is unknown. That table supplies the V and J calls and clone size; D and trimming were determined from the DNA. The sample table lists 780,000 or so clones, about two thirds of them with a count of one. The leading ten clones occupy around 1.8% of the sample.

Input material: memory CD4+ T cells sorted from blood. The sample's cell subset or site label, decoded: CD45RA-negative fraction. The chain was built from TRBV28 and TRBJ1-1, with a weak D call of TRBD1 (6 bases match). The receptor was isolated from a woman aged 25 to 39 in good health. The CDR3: CATHRGLKNTEAFF. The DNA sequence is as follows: TGTGCCACTCACCGGGGGCTTAAGAACACTGAAGCTTTCTTT.